The T cell receptor (beta chain) described here comes from a study of T cells after yellow fever vaccination. The CDR3 has 15 residues. The germline V gene encodes CDR1 KGHDR and CDR2 SFDVKD. The V end lost 5 bases, the J end lost 0 bases, and 12 bases lay between the germline ends. TCRdb reprocessed the 5' RACE reads with MiXCR, giving one entry per CDR3 protein. This table has just under 600,000 distinct CDR3 sequences, approximately 15% appearing once. This sequence joins TRBV24-1 and TRBJ2-5, with D perhaps TRBD1 or TRBD2 (5 bases each). Here the sequenced sample was PBMCs, taken on the day of the yellow fever booster vaccination. The TCR comes from a man under 40 who received the YFV17D yellow fever vaccine. The DNA of the CDR3 is TGTGCCACCAGTGTTGGGGGAGAGTACCAAGAGACCCAGTACTTC. This translates into CATSVGGEYQETQYF.